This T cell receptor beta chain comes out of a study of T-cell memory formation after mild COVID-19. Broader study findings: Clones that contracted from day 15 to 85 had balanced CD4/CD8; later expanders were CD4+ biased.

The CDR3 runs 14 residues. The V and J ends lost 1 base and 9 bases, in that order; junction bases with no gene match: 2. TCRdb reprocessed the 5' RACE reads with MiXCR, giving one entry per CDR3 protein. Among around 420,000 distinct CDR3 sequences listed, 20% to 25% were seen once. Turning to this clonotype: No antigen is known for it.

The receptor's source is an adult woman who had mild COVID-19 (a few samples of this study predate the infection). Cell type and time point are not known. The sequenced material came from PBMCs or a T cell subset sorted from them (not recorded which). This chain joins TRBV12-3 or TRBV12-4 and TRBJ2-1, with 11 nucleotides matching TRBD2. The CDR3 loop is CASSLVAGGLEQFF. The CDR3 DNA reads TGTGCCAGCAGTTTAGTAGCGGGGGGGCTTGAGCAGTTCTTC.